This T cell receptor (beta chain) stems from a study of T-cell memory formation after mild COVID-19. Whole-study context: TCR clusters were mostly confined to one donor each. Regarding the study as a whole: CM and EM subsets held most contracting CD4+ clones; EMRA held CD8+ ones.

5'RACE with constant-segment primers yielded barcoded, UMI-tagged TCR alpha and TCR beta cDNA libraries. Each CDR3 protein is one row after TCRdb ran MiXCR on the 5' RACE reads. Of about 55,000 distinct CDR3 sequences listed, more than 8% are singletons. About this clonotype: The target antigen is unknown. Mismatch with germline at one junction end may stem from a read error.

CDR3 length: 14 residues. Looked up from germline, CDR1 is SGHRS and CDR2 is YFSETQ. The specimen was PBMCs or a T cell subset sorted from them (not recorded which). This clonotype originated in a man younger than 35 who had mild COVID-19 (a few samples of this study predate the infection). Cell type and time point are not known. The rearrangement links TRBV5-1 to TRBJ2-3; D is undetermined. For the CDR3, the DNA is TGCGCCAGCAGGATTATTAGGAGCACAGATATGCAGTATTTT. Translation: CASRIIRSTDMQYF.